This T cell receptor beta chain was recorded in a study of cytomegalovirus exposure and HLA in healthy donors. Notes on the study in general: Presence/absence analysis assumed near-uniform sequencing depth across donors. In a later analysis, HLA-associated beta chains showed higher expansion and lower generation probabilities than comparable chains.

Turning to this clone: What it binds is not known.

Looked up from germline, CDR1 is LGHNA and CDR2 is YNFKEQ. V lost 4 bases, J lost 2 bases, and 16 bases lay in between. This CDR3 is built from 16 residues. This PCR relied on a set of 60 Vbeta primers and 13 Jbeta primers. This table comes from immunoSEQ multiplex PCR, and its TCRdb copy is limited to in-frame clones, with some not included. The data show about 150,000 clones, with over 55% seen just once and roughly 2.1% held by the top ten. The clonotype comes from a man aged 35-49 years in good health and CMV-seronegative. The specimen was PBMCs. V gene TRBV4-2 combines with J gene TRBJ2-3; a weak D match, TRBD2 (5 bases). The CDR3 coding sequence is TGTGCCAGCAGCCCTTATCGGGAAGCTCTCACAGATACGCAGTATTTT. It translates to CASSPYREALTDTQYF.